The next 24 T cell receptor beta chains were all read from a single sample in a study of cytomegalovirus exposure and HLA in healthy donors. 60 Vbeta and 13 Jbeta primers were used in PCR. Profiling relied on immunoSEQ multiplex PCR, and the TCRdb table lists in-frame clones only, not all of them. The repertoire consists of 130,000 or so clones, with roughly 78% occurring once and the leading ten covering 3% to 3.5%. Specimen: PBMCs. The receptors shown here come from a man between 18 and 35 years old in good health and CMV-seropositive.

The chain recombines TRBV28 with TRBJ2-1; a weak D match, TRBD1 (6 bases). Germline V gives CDR1 MDHEN, CDR2 SYDVKM. This CDR3 has 16 amino acids. Trimming took 6 bases from V and 0 from J, leaving 15 bases between them. In DNA form, the CDR3 reads TGTGCCAGCAGCGCAACAGGGATGAGCTCCTACAATGAGCAGTTCTTC. Translated, it gives CASSATGMSSYNEQFF.

The J gene is TRBJ2-2, the V gene TRBV7-2; D not resolved. Germline lookup yields CDR1 SGHTA and CDR2 FQGNSA. This CDR3 is built from 12 residues. Trimming cost V 6 bases and J 4 bases, with 6 bases left between them. The CDR3 is CASSVFTGELFF. CDR3 coding DNA: TGTGCCAGCAGTGTATTCACCGGGGAGCTGTTTTTT. Looking up the rest from reference TRBV7-2 and TRBJ2-2 gives the full variable domain: GAGVSQSPSNKVTEKGKDVELRCDPISGHTALYWYRQSLGQGLEFLIYFQGNSAPDKSGLPSDRFSAERTGGSVSTLTIQRTQQEDSAVYLCASSVFTGELFFGEGSRLTVL.

This chain connects TRBV29-1 to TRBJ2-5, with 11 positions matching TRBD1. The CDR3 has 14 residues. The trim removed 6 bases at V and 5 bases at J, leaving 8 bases unmatched. The V gene's germline CDR1 is SQVTM and CDR2 ANQGSEA. This CDR3 is CSVRTGGSLETQYF. Here the CDR3 DNA reads TGCAGCGTACGGACAGGGGGCTCCCTGGAGACCCAGTACTTC.

The genes are TRBV27 and TRBJ2-7, with D possibly matching TRBD2 (6 bases). The germline V gene has CDR1 MNHEY and CDR2 SMNVEV (reference sequence). Trimming took off 3 bases at V and 2 bases at J, with 11 bases between the two ends. The CDR3 consists of 14 residues. For the CDR3, the DNA is TGTGCCAGCAGTTTTGGGACGGGAGCCTACGAGCAGTACTTC. Its translation: CASSFGTGAYEQYF.

The V and J genes are TRBV2 and TRBJ2-5; a possible D gene is TRBD2 (6 bases). The CDR3 loop spans 11 amino acids. Trimming left V 8 bases short and J 9 bases short, with 13 bases between. Germline V gene sequence: CDR1 SNHLY, CDR2 FYNNEI. CDR3: CASHRWEAQYF. The DNA for the CDR3 is TGTGCCAGCCACAGGTGGGAGGCCCAGTACTTC.

The gene calls are TRBV4-2 and TRBJ1-5, with D possibly being TRBD1 (5 bases). The CDR3 totals 15 residues. Germline V gives CDR1 LGHNA, CDR2 YNFKEQ. V dropped 0 bases and J dropped 7 bases, with 13 bases sitting between them. The CDR3 coding sequence is TGTGCCAGCAGCCAAGATTTCAGGACATACCAGCCCCAGCATTTT. This encodes CASSQDFRTYQPQHF.

The chain links TRBV20-1 to TRBJ2-1, with D maybe TRBD1 (6 bases). The CDR3 is made up of 11 amino acids. In germline, CDR1 is DFQATT, CDR2 SNEGSKA (reference sequence). V shed 1 base and J shed 9 bases, with 7 bases lying between them. The CDR3 here is CSARGGGEQFF. CDR3 nucleotides: TGCAGTGCTAGAGGAGGGGGTGAGCAGTTCTTC.

The V and J genes are TRBV5-1 and TRBJ1-2, with 10 bases that match TRBD1. CDR3 length: 15 amino acids. Germline lookup yields CDR1 SGHRS and CDR2 YFSETQ. Trimming took 4 bases from V and 4 from J; bases not matched to a gene: 7. CDR3 loop: CASSRGTGAFYGYTF. In DNA form, the CDR3 reads TGCGCCAGCAGCCGTGGGACAGGGGCCTTCTATGGCTACACCTTC.

This CDR3 reads CASRMARNTEAFF. For the CDR3, the DNA is TGTGCCAGCAGAATGGCCCGTAACACTGAAGCTTTCTTT. The genes are TRBV5-4 and TRBJ1-1, with no clear D. The germline V gene has CDR1 SGHNT and CDR2 YYREEE (reference sequence). V shed 5 bases and J shed 2 bases, with 10 bases lying between them. CDR3 length equals 13 residues.

This clone was recorded once. This rearrangement joins TRBV27 to TRBJ1-1; D ambiguous. Germline V gene data show CDR1 as MNHEY and CDR2 as SMNVEV (reference sequence). The CDR3 is 14 residues long. Trimming took 6 bases from V and 4 from J, leaving 15 bases between them. The CDR3 region has the DNA TGTGCCAGCAGGTCGCAAGGGAGTATCACTGAAGCTTTCTTT. Translated: CASRSQGSITEAFF.

The chain joins TRBV7-8 to TRBJ1-1, with D perhaps matching TRBD1 (6 bases). V was shortened by 4 bases and J by 1 base, with 13 bases between the two germline ends. Germline lookup yields CDR1 SGHVS and CDR2 FQNEAQ. The CDR3 covers 15 residues. Written as DNA, the CDR3 is TGTGCCAGCAGCTCCCGAGTCAGGGGGAACACTGAAGCTTTCTTT. Translated, it gives CASSSRVRGNTEAFF.

The CDR3 protein is CASSPGGFETQYF. The CDR3 DNA is TGTGCCAGCAGCCCGGGGGGGTTCGAGACCCAGTACTTC. This sequence joins TRBV11-1 and TRBJ2-5, with 8 bases fitting TRBD2. The J segment lost 5 bases and the V segment lost 5 bases, leaving 4 bases of the junction unmatched. CDR3 length: 13 amino acids. Germline V lookup: CDR1 SGHAT, CDR2 FQDESV (reference sequence). The full variable domain, rest sourced from reference TRBV11-1 and TRBJ2-5, is EAEVAQSPRYKITEKSQAVAFWCDPISGHATLYWYRQILGQGPELLVQFQDESVVDDSQLPKDRFSAERLKGVDSTLKIQPAELGDSAMYLCASSPGGFETQYFGPGTRLLVL.

This sequence joins TRBV4-1 and TRBJ1-5; D gene uncertain. The V and J ends lost 3 bases and 4 bases respectively, with 16 bases between them. Germline-derived CDR1 and CDR2 are MGHRA and YSYEKL. The CDR3 totals 16 residues. The CDR3 bases are TGCGCCAGCAGCCACCTCCTGCGGGAGTTAAATCAGCCCCAGCATTTT. Protein: CASSHLLRELNQPQHF.

The V and J genes are TRBV4-1 and TRBJ1-1; 7 nucleotides agree with TRBD1. With V trimmed by 4 bases and J by 0 bases, 5 bases remained unmatched. Germline loops: CDR1 MGHRA, CDR2 YSYEKL. This CDR3 is 15 amino acids long. DNA for the CDR3: TGCGCCAGCAGCCTAGGGACAGACATGAACACTGAAGCTTTCTTT. It codes for CASSLGTDMNTEAFF.

The gene calls are TRBV15 and TRBJ1-3; the D is unclear. Per the germline V gene, CDR1 is LNHNV and CDR2 is YYDKDF (reference sequence). Trimming took off 3 bases at V and 4 bases at J, with 13 bases between the two ends. This CDR3 has 15 residues. CDR3 DNA sequence: TGTGCCACCAGCAGCAGTGGTTATTTCGGAAACACCATATATTTT. Encoded protein: CATSSSGYFGNTIYF.

This clone came up a few times. The chain joins TRBV4-1 to TRBJ2-2; TRBD2 matches 7 bases. V was pared by 4 bases and J by 0 bases, with 5 bases of the junction left unmatched. This CDR3 is built from 16 residues. CDR1 and CDR2 (germline): MGHRA, YSYEKL. As DNA, the CDR3 is TGCGCCAGCAGCCCCCAGCGGGATCCGAACACCGGGGAGCTGTTTTTT. Translation: CASSPQRDPNTGELFF.

This clone has only a few counts. This chain links TRBV15 with TRBJ2-2, with a possible D match to TRBD1 (5 bases). Trimming removed 3 bases at V and 6 bases at J, with 17 bases between. The CDR3 is 16 residues long. Germline V gene data show CDR1 as LNHNV and CDR2 as YYDKDF (reference sequence). In nucleotides, the CDR3 is TGTGCCACCAGCAGTGCCTACCTTGGGGCCCCCGGGGAGCTGTTTTTT. Its protein is CATSSAYLGAPGELFF.

The chain couples TRBV7-9 to TRBJ1-4; D is undetermined. CDR3 length: 14 residues. The ends were cut back, 2 bases at V and 2 bases at J, with 6 bases in the middle. Per germline, CDR1 SEHNR and CDR2 FQNEAQ (reference sequence). The CDR3 region is CASSLYSTNEKLFF. CDR3 sequence (DNA): TGTGCCAGCAGCTTATACAGTACTAATGAAAAACTGTTTTTT.

The chain links TRBV27 to TRBJ1-5; D possibly corresponds to TRBD1 (5 bases). Germline CDR1 MNHEY, CDR2 SMNVEV (reference sequence). CDR3 size: 17 residues. Trimming removed 3 bases at V and 0 bases at J, with 15 bases between. CDR3 loop: CASSFLTDYYSNQPQHF. The CDR3 DNA reads TGTGCCAGCAGTTTCTTGACAGATTACTATAGCAATCAGCCCCAGCATTTT.

This clone appeared a few times. The gene calls are TRBV5-1 and TRBJ1-4, with 7 bases aligning to TRBD1. The V gene's germline CDR1 is SGHRS and CDR2 YFSETQ. V lost 4 bases to trimming and J lost 3 bases; unmatched junction nucleotides: 9. This CDR3 region has 16 residues. Written as DNA, the CDR3 is TGCGCCAGCAGCCCCGAAGGGGACAGAGCTAATGAAAAACTGTTTTTT. It specifies CASSPEGDRANEKLFF. The full variable domain, rest sourced from reference TRBV5-1 and TRBJ1-4, is KAGVTQTPRYLIKTRGQQVTLSCSPISGHRSVSWYQQTPGQGLQFLFEYFSETQRNKGNFPGRFSGRQFSNSRSEMNVSTLELGDSALYLCASSPEGDRANEKLFFGSGTQLSVL.

For the CDR3, the DNA is TGTGCCAGCAGGATCCAGGGCACCGGGGAGCTGTTTTTT. Translating it yields CASRIQGTGELFF. This rearrangement joins TRBV2 to TRBJ2-2, with a possible D match to TRBD1 (5 bases). The CDR3 extends over 13 amino acids. The V and J ends lost 6 bases and 4 bases respectively, with 9 bases between them. CDR1 is SNHLY, CDR2 FYNNEI, per germline.

The chain links TRBV7-9 to TRBJ2-7; 8 bases line up with TRBD2. V trimming: 5 bases; J trimming: 3 bases; junction bases outside the gene matches: 12. Germline CDR1 and CDR2: SEHNR and FQNEAQ (reference sequence). The CDR3 covers 16 residues. CDR3 in DNA: TGTGCCAGCAGCCAAATAGCGGGAACTTCCCTCTACGAGCAGTACTTC. As protein: CASSQIAGTSLYEQYF.

The J gene is TRBJ1-2, the V gene TRBV7-2, with 7 bases fitting TRBD1. This CDR3 has 15 amino acids. In germline, CDR1 is SGHTA, CDR2 FQGNSA. Trimming cost V 5 bases and J 7 bases; bases outside gene matches: 13. This CDR3 is CASSPTGDSWGGYTF. The CDR3, as DNA: TGTGCCAGCAGCCCAACAGGGGACAGCTGGGGTGGCTACACCTTC.

The rearrangement links TRBV19 to TRBJ2-7; the match to TRBD1 covers 7 bases. The germline V gene has CDR1 LNHDA and CDR2 SQIVND (reference sequence). This CDR3 contains 15 residues. The V segment lost 4 bases and the J segment 2 bases; nucleotides outside the gene matches: 8. The CDR3 DNA reads TGTGCCAGTAGTAGGACCTCAGACAGGGCCTACGAGCAGTACTTC. Protein product: CASSRTSDRAYEQYF.